This entry is about one TCR beta chain. These data come from a study of STAT5B mutations in CD4+ large granular lymphocyte leukemia. Buffy coats from healthy blood donors served as controls. The data were produced by immunoSEQ multiplex PCR, yet TCRdb's version contains in-frame clones alone and is incomplete. The repertoire holds over 30,000 clones, with more than 65% as singletons. In germline, CDR1 is SGHTA, CDR2 FQGNSA. V gave up 6 bases and J gave up 1 base; unmatched junction bases: 5. There are 14 residues in the CDR3. This clonotype originated in a human donor in good health. The gene calls are TRBV7-2 and TRBJ2-7, with TRBD1 matching 8 bases. Sequenced input: CD4+ T cells from blood buffy coats. The CDR3 loop is CASRLGQGSYEQYF. For the CDR3, the DNA is TGTGCCAGCAGGCTCGGACAGGGTTCCTACGAGCAGTACTTC.